This T cell receptor (beta chain) was identified during a study of OX40 agonist ivuxolimab in advanced cancers. About the full investigation: Ivuxolimab was an agonistic, fully human IgG2 monoclonal antibody directed against OX40 (CD134), a costimulatory receptor. Intravenous ivuxolimab was administered to patients every 2 weeks at six dose levels: 0.01, 0.1, 0.3, 1.5, 3 and 10 mg/kg. Among the approximately 50 dose-escalation patients, 19 had hepatocellular carcinoma, roughly 15 melanoma, 9 renal cell carcinoma and 9 head and neck cancer. Partial responses occurred in three dose-escalation patients, of whom one had hepatocellular carcinoma and two had cutaneous melanoma. The paper covers the monotherapy dose-escalation part of the phase I ivuxolimab trial, which included N of about 50 patients. Patients were allowed to have had prior anti-PD-1, anti-PD-L1 or anti-CTLA-4 therapy, and approximately 37% of the dose-escalation patients had been treated with checkpoint inhibitors. The purpose of peripheral TCRbeta sequencing was to test whether ivuxolimab changed TCR sequence diversity and led to clonal T-cell expansion. In the dose-escalation cohort, more than 75% of patients were male, and the mean age was approximately 60 years, with a range of roughly 23 to 85. The investigation overall reported the following: The antigen specificity of the clonally expanded peripheral T cells was not determined. Low levels of normalized T-cell clonal expansion were also seen in some patients who did not respond. At doses of 0.1 to 3.0 mg/kg, clonal expansion of both CD4+ and CD8+ blood T cells was observed from baseline to week 6. After ivuxolimab, more expanded clones were found on average in CD8+ T cells than in CD4+ T cells. Partial responders in the 0.1-3.0 mg/kg groups had among the lowest normalized peripheral clonal expansion, especially among CD8+ T cells.

Patients with autoimmune disease history or receiving systemic immunosuppression were excluded from the trial. Peripheral blood for TCR sequencing was drawn from every dose cohort at baseline, at cycle 4 day 1 and at cycle 7 day 1. The samples were taken from a phase I, first-in-human, multicenter, open-label dose-escalation trial of ivuxolimab. Adults with locally advanced or metastatic melanoma, renal cell, hepatocellular, or head and neck squamous cell carcinoma were enrolled in the trial. Before TCR sequencing, CD4+ T cells and CD8+ T cells were sorted from peripheral blood as separate populations. Genomic DNA was extracted from sorted cells for sequencing of the TCRbeta CDR3 region. TCRbeta CDR3 regions were sequenced using the immunoSEQ Assay. The clones in this table, taken by TCRdb from immuneACCESS, are in-frame only. Not every clone is retained; where verified, under half of the shortfall comes from an unresolved V gene, and the cause of the rest is unknown. This sample holds 75,000 to 95,000 clones; around nine tenths were observed only once. The ten top clones hold roughly 2.4% of the sample.

Regarding this clone: The specificity of this receptor is unknown. No base qualities exist here, and no much larger clone lies one base off it.

The CDR3 measures 13 amino acids from cysteine to phenylalanine. Only the CDR3 portion is preserved as DNA: 39 bases, with reading frame beginning at the first base. The junction shows trimming of 6 bases on V and 2 bases on J, and the gene matches do not reach 4 bases of it. Reading the germline V gene gives CDR1 MNHEY and CDR2 SVGAGI. The sequence was collected from an adult with an advanced solid tumor such as melanoma, head and neck, liver or kidney cancer. The rearranged segments are TRBV6-5 and TRBJ2-7; 7 middle bases align to TRBD1. The sequenced sample was CD4+ or CD8+ T cells sorted from blood, obtained in a trial of the OX40 agonist ivuxolimab. The DNA sequence is TGTGCCAGCAGACACAGGGGAGCCTACGAGCAGTACTTC. It codes for CASRHRGAYEQYF.